This T cell receptor beta chain was recovered during a study of neurological immune-mediated disorders. Overall study results and limits: Healthy controls had more TCR clonal expansion than multiple sclerosis, which showed the least, whereas HTLV-1-associated myelopathy showed the most.

V was pared by 0 bases and J by 5 bases, with 16 bases between. The CDR3 consists of 15 residues. From germline, CDR1 is DFQATT and CDR2 SNEGSKA (reference sequence). 2 million PBMCs stored at -80 C were the source of the unsorted libraries. The sample holds many counts of this clonotype. The antigen remains undetermined. The cDNA was generated by 5'RACE with 10-nucleotide random UMIs. TCRdb redid the calling of the 5' RACE reads with MiXCR, one entry per CDR3 protein. The profile covers over 25,000 distinct CDR3 sequences, with 21% appearing a single time and 16% taken by the ten largest. The clonotype comes from a woman aged 60-75 years in good health. The sample taken for sequencing was PBMCs. The chain uses TRBV20-1 and TRBJ1-2; D perhaps matches TRBD1 (5 bases). CDR3 DNA sequence: TGCAGTGCTAGAGATCCCCGTGGGGCGGTTTATGGCTACACCTTC. Translating gives CSARDPRGAVYGYTF.